Detailed here is one TCR beta chain. No antigen is known for it. The sample is drawn from a study of shared clonotypes between healthy human individuals. CDR1 and CDR2 (germline): GTSNPN, SVGIG (reference sequence). V was pared by 1 base and J by 2 bases, with 5 bases between. The CDR3 covers 12 residues. Points from the study as a whole: There were few donors, and this limited the genetic and exposure-history diversity represented.

Produced via immunoSEQ multiplex PCR; TCRdb's table is partial and in-frame only. Seen here are around 600,000 clones, around 97% observed once, and the top ten hold approximately 0.057%. The TCR originated in a woman aged 30 to 39 in good health. The chain links TRBV30 to TRBJ1-2; no firm D call. The sequenced sample consisted of naive CD4+ T cells sorted from blood. Subset: CD45RA+ positively selected. The CDR3 DNA reads TGTGCCTGGAGTGCTGGGAACTATGGCTACACCTTC. Protein product: CAWSAGNYGYTF.